This T cell receptor (beta chain) appears in the sequencing data of a study of cytomegalovirus exposure and HLA in healthy donors. Study-wide findings and caveats: In an earlier analysis, productive rearrangement rates for most beta V segments clustered near 87% or 30%.

The sample holds one count of this clone. Its antigen is currently unknown. As the CDR3 is not closed by the conserved phenylalanine or tryptophan, this likely results from a read error. There are 12 residues in the CDR3. Trimming pared 2 bases from V and 7 bases from J, leaving 4 bases between. Germline CDR1 is SGHDT and CDR2 is YYEEEE. The primer mix had 60 Vbeta and 13 Jbeta primers. Profiled with immunoSEQ multiplex PCR; TCRdb holds only in-frame clones, not every one. The sample gives approximately 170,000 clones, roughly 80% of which show up once; 9.7% is in the top ten. The receptor was derived from a man aged 18-30 years in good health and CMV-seropositive. This chain joins TRBV5-6 and TRBJ1-6; no clear D gene. The sequenced sample was PBMCs. The CDR3 nucleotides are TGTGCCAGCAGCTTCGGGAATTCACCCCTCCACCTT. Protein: CASSFGNSPLHL.